This T cell receptor beta chain was retrieved from a study of T-cell memory formation after mild COVID-19. V shed 5 bases and J shed 5 bases, with 13 bases lying between them. Germline V gives CDR1 MDHEN, CDR2 SYDVKM. This CDR3 spans 13 amino acids. TCRdb used MiXCR to reprocess the 5' RACE reads, holding one entry per CDR3 protein. The sample has around 180,000 distinct CDR3 sequences, approximately 18% seen once. Points from the study as a whole: CD4/CD8 balance held among clones contracting day 15 to 85, and later expanders leaned CD4+.

In regard to this clonotype: The antigen remains unidentified.

The sequencing input was PBMCs or a T cell subset sorted from them (not recorded which). V gene TRBV28 combines with J gene TRBJ2-7; D remains ambiguous. This TCR came from a man aged 18 to 35 who had mild COVID-19 (a few samples of this study predate the infection). Cell type and time point are not known. For the CDR3, the DNA is TGTGCCAGCAGTGAGACGGCGAGAAACGAGCAGTACGTC. It encodes CASSETARNEQYV.